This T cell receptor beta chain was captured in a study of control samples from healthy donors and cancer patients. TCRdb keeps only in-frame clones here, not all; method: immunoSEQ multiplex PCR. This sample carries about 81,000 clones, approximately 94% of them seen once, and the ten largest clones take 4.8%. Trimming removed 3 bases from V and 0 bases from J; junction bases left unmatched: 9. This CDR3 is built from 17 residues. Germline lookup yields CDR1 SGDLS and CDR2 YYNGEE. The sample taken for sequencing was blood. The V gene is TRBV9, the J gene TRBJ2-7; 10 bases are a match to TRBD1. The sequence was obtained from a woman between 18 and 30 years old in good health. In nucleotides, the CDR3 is TGTGCCAGCAGCGAGAGGGGGACAGGGGACACCTCCTACGAGCAGTACTTC. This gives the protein CASSERGTGDTSYEQYF.